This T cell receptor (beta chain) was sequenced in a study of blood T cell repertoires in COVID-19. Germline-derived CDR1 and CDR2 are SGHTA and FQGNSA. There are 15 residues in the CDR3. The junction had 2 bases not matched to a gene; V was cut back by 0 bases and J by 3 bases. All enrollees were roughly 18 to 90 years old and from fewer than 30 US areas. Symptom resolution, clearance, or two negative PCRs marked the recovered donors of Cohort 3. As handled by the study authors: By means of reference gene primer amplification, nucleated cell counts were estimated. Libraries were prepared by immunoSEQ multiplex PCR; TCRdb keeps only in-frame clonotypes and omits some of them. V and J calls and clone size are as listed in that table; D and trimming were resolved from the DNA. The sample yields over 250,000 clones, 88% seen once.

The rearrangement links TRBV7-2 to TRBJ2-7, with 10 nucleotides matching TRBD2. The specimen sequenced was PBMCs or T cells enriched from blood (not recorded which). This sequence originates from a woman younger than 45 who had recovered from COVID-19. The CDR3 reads CASSLAASGGYEQYF. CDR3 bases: TGTGCCAGCAGCTTAGCTGCTAGCGGGGGCTACGAGCAGTACTTC.